This TCR beta chain stems from a study of siplizumab effects on memory and regulatory T cells. Per sample, 10^5 or so TCR templates underwent assay. Clones were read by immunoSEQ multiplex PCR, and TCRdb kept only the in-frame ones, dropping some. The repertoire has tens of thousands of clones, approximately 93% of them found once; the top ten carry around two fifths. The CDR3 is made up of 14 amino acids. V was clipped by 3 bases and J by 7 bases; unmatched bases: 8. Germline CDR1 reads SGDLS; CDR2 reads YYNGEE. Study results and limitations: Proliferating siplizumab-culture Tregs lacked confirmation of suppressive function. Naive T cells looked more diverse than memory cells, and they looked like major contributors to the alloresponse.

Turning to this clone: Its antigen is unidentified.

The V gene is TRBV9, the J gene TRBJ1-1; TRBD1 matches 8 bases. The sample was CD8+ T cells sorted from blood. The clonotype comes from a human donor in good health. The CDR3 loop reads CASSASTGDFEAFF. The CDR3 DNA reads as TGTGCCAGCAGCGCCTCGACAGGGGATTTTGAAGCTTTCTTT.